This TCR beta chain was profiled in a study of persistence of HIV-infected CD4 T cells. The study, taken as a whole, reports: Degenerate expanded CDR3beta sequences were enriched among CMV- and Gag-responding cells. Compared with CD3/CD28-stimulated cells, CMV- and Gag-responding cells showed lower TCRbeta richness.

This nonspecific control used anti-CD3/anti-CD28 bead stimulation of CD4+ T cells. Sorting of responding CD4+ T cells relied on upregulated CD40 ligand together with CD69. Before stimulation, PBMCs underwent CD8+ T cell depletion. About this clone itself: Its specificity is unknown.

This was the immunoSEQ version 4 assay in survey mode. Using immunoSEQ multiplex PCR, the repertoire was profiled, and TCRdb retains in-frame clones only, with some absent. The sample yields 40,000 to 60,000 clones, approximately 90% seen once. Sequences were derived from CD4+ T cells sorted from PBMCs after roughly 20-hour stimulation, sampled from a patient who received antiretroviral therapy. The receptor's source is an adult woman with HIV who was CMV-seropositive.

CDR3 DNA: TGTGCCAGCACTCCCACCGGGACAGACCATCAGCCCCAGCATTTT. This translates into CASTPTGTDHQPQHF. The rearrangement uses TRBV28 and TRBJ1-5, with 7 bases aligning to TRBD1. CDR1 MDHEN and CDR2 SYDVKM come from the germline V gene. This CDR3 is built from 15 residues. Trimming at V came to 7 bases and at J to 5 bases, leaving 11 bases not matched to a gene.